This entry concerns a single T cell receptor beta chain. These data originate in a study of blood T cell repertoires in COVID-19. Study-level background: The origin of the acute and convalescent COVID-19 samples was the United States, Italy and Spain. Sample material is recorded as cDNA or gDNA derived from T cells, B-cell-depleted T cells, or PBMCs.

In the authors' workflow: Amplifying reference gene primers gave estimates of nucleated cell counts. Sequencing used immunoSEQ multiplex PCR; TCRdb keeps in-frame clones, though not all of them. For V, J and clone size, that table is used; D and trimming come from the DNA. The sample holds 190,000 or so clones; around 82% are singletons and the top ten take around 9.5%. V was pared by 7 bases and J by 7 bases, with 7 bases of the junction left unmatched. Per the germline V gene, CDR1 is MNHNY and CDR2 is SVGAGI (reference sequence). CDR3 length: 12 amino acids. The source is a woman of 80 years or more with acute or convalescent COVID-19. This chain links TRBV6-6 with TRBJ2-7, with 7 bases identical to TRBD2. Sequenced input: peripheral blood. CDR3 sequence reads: CASTRDGGEQYF. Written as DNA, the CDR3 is TGTGCCAGCACCCGGGACGGGGGGGAGCAGTACTTC.